The 27 T cell receptor beta chains reported below all come from one sample, sequenced in a study of T cell clonality in common variable immunodeficiency. The study's findings and limits: In common variable immunodeficiency, TCR beta chains reportedly carried fewer deletions and N-nucleotide insertions.

Here immunoSEQ multiplex PCR was the method, and the copy in TCRdb shows in-frame clones only, minus some. The sample lists over 13,000 clones, none appearing once, the ten largest making up 9%. Their antigen targets remain unknown. Sequences were obtained from peripheral blood mononuclear cells. The origin of the receptors is a human donor with common variable immunodeficiency.

To note about this clone: The read comes to an end 3 residues before the CDR3 does, leaving the germline J gene to fill in the end. The chain combines TRBV19 with TRBJ1-6, with TRBD1 as a possible D gene (5 bases). V was clipped by 8 bases and J by 7 bases, with 12 bases between them. Germline loops: CDR1 LNHDA, CDR2 SQIVND (reference sequence). The CDR3 has 13 residues. The CDR3 spells CASSTVSNSPLHF. The sequenced part of the CDR3 DNA is TGTGCCAGTTCGACAGTCTCCAATTCACCC.

This clone was found a few times. The read terminates 3 residues ahead of where the CDR3 ends, so the germline J gene completes it. The chain is built from TRBV6-2 or TRBV6-3 and TRBJ2-7; 8 bases align to TRBD2. CDR1 is MNHEY and CDR2 is SVGEGT in the germline V gene. This CDR3 spans 15 amino acids. V lost 3 bases, J lost 3 bases, and 7 bases stayed unmatched. The CDR3 DNA, read in part, is TGTGCCAGCAGTTATCTCCTGCGGGGGGACTACGAG. This sequence encodes CASSYLLRGDYE. The whole CDR3 sequence is CASSYLLRGDYEQYF.

This clone was recorded a few times. Read coverage stops 3 residues before the CDR3 terminus; the germline J gene supplies the remainder. The chain employs TRBV18 and TRBJ2-3; TRBD2 matches at 7 bases. The CDR3 is 18 amino acids. The germline V gene has CDR1 KGHSH and CDR2 LQKENI. V shed 1 base, J shed 0 bases, and the junction held 10 bases outside the gene matches. The DNA read from the CDR3 is TGTGCCAGCTCACCACGAATCTCACGGGGGGTAAGCACAGATACG. Translating it yields CASSPRISRGVSTDT. The complete CDR3 protein is CASSPRISRGVSTDTQYF.

There are a few counts of this clone. The read falls 3 residues short of the CDR3 end, and the missing part is taken from the germline J gene. The chain has TRBV23-1 and TRBJ2-7; 7 nucleotides match TRBD1. TRBV23-1 is classed as an ORF, of uncertain function. This CDR3 spans 15 amino acids. V was pared by 4 bases and J by 3 bases, with 9 bases of the junction left unmatched. The CDR3 sequence is CASSRIPGQLYEQYF. The CDR3 DNA, read in part, is TGCGCCAGCAGTCGGATCCCGGGACAGCTCTACGAG.

Only a few counts were recorded for this clone. The read stops 3 residues short of the end of the CDR3; the missing end is completed from the germline J gene. The chain combines TRBV18 with TRBJ2-3, with 8 bases aligning to TRBD1. CDR1 and CDR2 from the germline V gene are KGHSH and LQKENI. Unmatched junction bases numbered 5, after V lost 3 bases and J lost 3 bases. The CDR3 extends over 15 amino acids. The CDR3 reads CASSPDRGGTDTQYF. The CDR3 bases that were read are TGTGCCAGCTCACCTGACAGGGGTGGTACAGATACG.

Only a few counts were recorded for this clone. The observed sequence ends 3 residues before the CDR3 terminus, with the missing tail filled in from the germline J gene. The rearrangement uses TRBV11-1 and TRBJ1-6; a possible D gene is TRBD1 (5 bases). V was pared by 6 bases and J by 9 bases, with 15 bases between. Germline V CDR1 and CDR2: SGHAT, FQDESV (reference sequence). The CDR3 sequence is 14 residues long. CDR3 region: CASSLYRRGSPLHF. The CDR3 DNA, read in part, is TGTGCCAGCAGTTTATACCGGAGGGGTTCACCC.

As concerns this clone: Coverage ceases 3 residues before the CDR3 finishes, and the germline J gene fills in the end. V and J are TRBV18 and TRBJ2-7, with D perhaps assigned TRBD1 or TRBD2 (5 bases each). Germline V gene sequence: CDR1 KGHSH, CDR2 LQKENI. Deletions cut 3 bases from V and 4 bases from J, with 10 bases between. The CDR3 is made up of 13 amino acids. Incomplete CDR3 DNA: TGTGCCAGCTCACCTCGCAGGGAGTACGAG. Its protein product is CASSPRREYE. The entire CDR3 reads CASSPRREYEQYF.

As for this clone: The read stops 3 residues short of the end of the CDR3; the missing end is completed from the germline J gene. The chain employs TRBV19 and TRBJ2-1, with 11 bases fitting TRBD1. The CDR3 sequence is 15 residues long. V gave up 5 bases and J gave up 6 bases; unmatched junction bases: 6. CDR1 is LNHDA, CDR2 SQIVND, per germline (reference sequence). This CDR3 is CASSAGTGGGNEQFF. Incomplete CDR3 DNA: TGTGCCAGTAGTGCAGGGACAGGGGGTGGCAATGAG. Based on the CDR3 plus reference TRBV19 and TRBJ2-1, the full variable domain is DGGITQSPKYLFRKEGQNVTLSCEQNLNHDAMYWYRQDPGQGLRLIYYSQIVNDFQKGDIAEGYSVSREKKESFPLTVTSAQKNPTAFYLCASSAGTGGGNEQFFGPGTRLTVL.

By share of the sample, this clone is medium-sized. The read finishes 3 residues shy of the CDR3 end, and the germline J gene is used to complete it. The chain recombines TRBV13 with TRBJ2-5; maybe TRBD2 (8 bases). Germline CDR1 reads PRHDT; CDR2 reads FYEKMQ (reference sequence). The CDR3 has 22 amino acids. The V gene lost 0 bases and the J gene lost 7 bases, with 36 bases spanning the gap. The CDR3 DNA, read in part, is TGTGCCAGCAGCTTAGGACGAGCGGGGACAGTCACTAGCGGTCACCCCTGGGGGACC. This translates into CASSLGRAGTVTSGHPWGT. The entire CDR3 protein reads CASSLGRAGTVTSGHPWGTQYF.

This clone showed up just a few times. The read ends 3 residues before the CDR3 terminus; that terminus is restored from the germline J gene. The gene calls are TRBV7-2 and TRBJ2-7; 16 bases agree with TRBD2. V was pared by 0 bases and J by 2 bases, with 1 base of the junction left unmatched. There are 17 residues in the CDR3. Germline V lookup: CDR1 SGHTA, CDR2 FQGNSA. CDR3 bases read: TGTGCCAGCAGCTTAGCCGGGACTAGCGGGGGGGCCTACGAG. Its translation: CASSLAGTSGGAYE. The entire CDR3 protein reads CASSLAGTSGGAYEQYF.

About this clone itself: The CDR3 goes on 3 residues after the read ends, and that part is filled in from the germline J gene. The rearrangement links TRBV2 to TRBJ2-7, with D possibly being TRBD1 (5 bases). The CDR3 runs 11 residues. V was cut by 8 bases and J by 6 bases, with 11 bases left in between. Germline V gene data show CDR1 as SNHLY and CDR2 as FYNNEI. The DNA read from the CDR3 is TGTGCCAGCGGGGTCAGGGCCGAG. Protein: CASGVRAE. In full, the CDR3 is CASGVRAEQYF.

Many counts were recorded for this clone. Coverage ceases 3 residues before the CDR3 finishes, and the germline J gene fills in the end. The chain is built from TRBV19 and TRBJ1-1, with 7 bases matching TRBD1. Germline V lookup: CDR1 LNHDA, CDR2 SQIVND (reference sequence). The CDR3 runs 15 residues. V shed 8 bases, J shed 4 bases, and the junction held 13 bases outside the gene matches. The CDR3 spells CASCQGGLESTEAFF. Incomplete CDR3 DNA: TGTGCCAGTTGCCAAGGGGGCCTGGAGAGCACTGAA.

This clone was picked up a small number of times. Germline and junction disagree at one end, which may indicate a read error. The CDR3 end is not reached by the read, which stops 3 residues before it; the germline J gene fills it in. The V call is TRBV7-9, the J call TRBJ1-2; TRBD1 might be the D (5 bases). CDR1 is SEHNR and CDR2 is FQNEAQ in the germline V gene (reference sequence). The CDR3 is 13 residues long. CDR3: CSSSLGREDGYTF. CDR3 DNA, as far as it was read: TGTTCCAGCAGCTTAGGCAGGGAAGATGGC.

Comment on this clone: The read falls 3 residues short of the CDR3 end, and the missing part is taken from the germline J gene. The rearrangement uses TRBV19 and TRBJ2-5, with D perhaps given as TRBD1 or TRBD2 (6 bases each). The V gene lost 4 bases and the J gene lost 2 bases, with 11 bases spanning the gap. This CDR3 is built from 14 residues. Germline V gene data show CDR1 as LNHDA and CDR2 as SQIVND (reference sequence). The CDR3 bases that were read are TGTGCCAGTAGTACTACAGGGAGGCAAGAGACC. It yields the protein CASSTTGRQET. The CDR3 reads in full as CASSTTGRQETQYF.

Note on this clone: The read ends 3 residues shy of where the CDR3 ends; the end is completed using the germline J gene. V is TRBV18 and J is TRBJ1-1; D ambiguous. Germline CDR1 and CDR2: KGHSH and LQKENI. The CDR3 length is 16 residues. The germline V and J ends were trimmed by 1 base and 1 base, with 13 bases remaining between them. The part of the CDR3 DNA that was read is TGTGCCAGCTCACCACAAAGGACTTACCAGAACACTGAA. This sequence encodes CASSPQRTYQNTE. Given in full, the CDR3 is CASSPQRTYQNTEAFF.

Note on this clone: The read finishes 3 residues shy of the CDR3 end, and the germline J gene is used to complete it. The rearrangement uses TRBV19 and TRBJ1-6; the D gene is possibly TRBD1 (5 bases). The length of the CDR3 is 15 residues. The germline gives CDR1 LNHDA, CDR2 SQIVND (reference sequence). The V end lost 3 bases, the J end lost 4 bases, and 10 bases lay between the germline ends. Partial CDR3 DNA: TGTGCCAGTAGTATTTGGGCAGGGTATAATTCACCC. This encodes CASSIWAGYNSP. The CDR3 reads in full as CASSIWAGYNSPLHF.

This clone has more than one count but fewer than ten. The read stops 3 residues short of the end of the CDR3; the missing end is completed from the germline J gene. The rearrangement joins TRBV6-2 or TRBV6-3 to TRBJ2-7, with D possibly TRBD2 on 5 matching bases. Looked up from germline, CDR1 is MNHEY and CDR2 is SVGEGT. There are 14 residues in the CDR3. V shed 7 bases and J shed 6 bases, with 19 bases lying between them. The part of the CDR3 DNA that was read is TGTGCCAGCATCCAGACCCGGGGAACTATCGAG. This encodes CASIQTRGTIE. The entire CDR3 is CASIQTRGTIEQYF.

Note on this clone: The missing CDR3 end, 3 residues past where the read stops, is filled in from the germline J gene. The genes are TRBV6-2 or TRBV6-3 and TRBJ2-7; the D gene is possibly TRBD1 (6 bases). The germline V gene has CDR1 MNHEY and CDR2 SVGEGT. Trimming cost V 5 bases and J 0 bases, with 11 bases left between them. This CDR3 has 14 amino acids. Partial CDR3 DNA: TGTGCCAGCAGTGTGACAGGTCGCTCCTACGAG. Amino acids: CASSVTGRSYE. The complete CDR3 protein is CASSVTGRSYEQYF.

In the case of this clone: The CDR3 extends 3 residues past the end of the read, so its final part is completed from the germline J gene. The V gene is TRBV7-6, the J gene TRBJ2-1; tentative D call: TRBD2 (5 bases). Per the germline V gene, CDR1 is SGHVS and CDR2 is FNYEAQ. Between the trimmed V and J ends, which lost 5 bases and 7 bases, there was a span of 21 bases. The CDR3 totals 16 residues. The CDR3 spells CASSHPFISESNEQFF. Partial CDR3 DNA: TGTGCCAGCAGCCACCCCTTTATTAGCGAATCGAATGAG. The full variable domain, rest sourced from reference TRBV7-6 and TRBJ2-1, is GAGVSQSPRYKVTKRGQDVALRCDPISGHVSLYWYRQALGQGPEFLTYFNYEAQQDKSGLPNDRFSAERPEGSISTLTIQRTEQRDSAMYRCASSHPFISESNEQFFGPGTRLTVL.

Worth noting for this clone: With the read ending 3 residues before the CDR3 end, the germline J gene is used to fill in that end. The chain joins TRBV19 to TRBJ2-5, with D possibly TRBD1 on 5 matching bases. The CDR3 totals 13 residues. V lost 5 bases to trimming and J lost 1 base, with 8 bases between them. Germline loops: CDR1 LNHDA, CDR2 SQIVND (reference sequence). CDR3 region: CASSQGSQETQYF. Incomplete CDR3 DNA: TGTGCCAGTAGTCAGGGCTCCCAAGAGACC.

By sample fraction, this clone is medium-sized (0.01 to 0.1%). CDR3 region: CASSFGPYDRADGNTIYF. The DNA read from the CDR3 is TGTGCCAGCAGCTTCGGCCCCTACGACAGGGCTGATGGAAACACC. V gene TRBV7-4 combines with J gene TRBJ1-3; 7 bases map to TRBD1. The read stops 3 residues short of the end of the CDR3; the missing end is completed from the germline J gene. Germline CDR1 SGHVT, CDR2 SQSDAQ. The CDR3 is 18 amino acids. J was trimmed by 3 bases and V by 3 bases; bases with no gene match: 14.

Relative to its sample, this clone is medium-sized. The read terminates 3 residues ahead of where the CDR3 ends, so the germline J gene completes it. This chain links TRBV7-2 with TRBJ2-5; the D gene is possibly TRBD2 (5 bases). Germline V gene lookup returns CDR1 SGHTA and CDR2 FQGNSA. V lost 1 base, J lost 2 bases, and 11 bases lay in between. The CDR3 is made up of 15 amino acids. The sequenced CDR3 bases are TGTGCCAGCAGCTTAGTCCTAGCCCGACAAGAGACC. Translating it yields CASSLVLARQET. The entire CDR3 reads CASSLVLARQETQYF.

In this sample, this clone is medium-sized. The CDR3 end is not reached by the read, which stops 3 residues before it; the germline J gene fills it in. The V call is TRBV5-4, the J call TRBJ2-3, with D perhaps matching TRBD1 or TRBD2 (5 bases each). V was shortened by 2 bases and J by 4 bases, with 8 bases between the two germline ends. This CDR3 is built from 13 residues. Germline loops: CDR1 SGHNT, CDR2 YYREEE (reference sequence). CDR3 DNA, as far as it was read: TGTGCCAGCAGCTTTAGAGGGGCAGATACG. Amino acids: CASSFRGADT. The full CDR3 protein reads CASSFRGADTQYF.

This clone has more than one count but fewer than ten. The read ends 3 residues shy of where the CDR3 ends; the end is completed using the germline J gene. The V call is TRBV7-6, the J call TRBJ1-1; TRBD1 might be the D (6 bases). Trimming stripped 1 base from V and 0 bases from J, with 12 bases between. The germline V gene has CDR1 SGHVS and CDR2 FNYEAQ. The CDR3 contains 16 residues. CDR3 bases read: TGTGCCAGCAGCTTAGGGGCAGGGACAATGAACACTGAA. Protein: CASSLGAGTMNTE. From start to end, the CDR3 is CASSLGAGTMNTEAFF.

As concerns this clone: The read is 3 residues too short to cover the CDR3 end, so that end is filled in from the germline J gene. This chain joins TRBV18 and TRBJ1-3; tentatively, D is TRBD1 (6 bases). Germline loops: CDR1 KGHSH, CDR2 LQKENI. V lost 0 bases and J lost 5, with 8 bases in between. The CDR3 is 14 amino acids. The part of the CDR3 DNA that was read is TGTGCCAGCTCACCACCGGACAGCCGAAACACC. This translates into CASSPPDSRNT. The full CDR3 protein reads CASSPPDSRNTIYF.

A note on this clone: The CDR3 end is not reached by the read, which stops 3 residues before it; the germline J gene fills it in. This rearrangement joins TRBV7-9 to TRBJ2-7; D possibly corresponds to TRBD2 (6 bases). Germline loops: CDR1 SEHNR, CDR2 FQNEAQ (reference sequence). The CDR3 has 14 amino acids. V was shortened by 0 bases and J by 5 bases, with 11 bases between the two germline ends. CDR3 protein: CASSLAGLYDEQYF. CDR3 bases read: TGTGCCAGCAGCTTAGCGGGACTGTATGACGAG.

This clone turned up a few times. With the read ending 3 residues before the CDR3 end, the germline J gene is used to fill in that end. The genes are TRBV5-6 and TRBJ2-4, with 10 bases fitting TRBD1. Germline assignment: CDR1 SGHDT and CDR2 YYEEEE. The ends lost 5 bases at V and 0 bases at J; junction bases unmatched: 2. This CDR3 region has 15 residues. The covered CDR3 bases are TGTGCCAGCAGGGACAGGGGGAGAGCCAAAAACATT. Its protein product is CASRDRGRAKNI. The CDR3 as a whole reads CASRDRGRAKNIQYF.